This T cell receptor (beta chain) was retrieved from a study of blood T cell repertoires in COVID-19. Overall study: The cDNA or gDNA used as material had been derived from T cells, B-cell-depleted T cells, or PBMCs.

As handled by the study authors: It was from reference gene primer amplification that nucleated cell counts were estimated. Data came from immunoSEQ multiplex PCR; TCRdb stores just in-frame clones and leaves some out. V and J calls and clone size follow that table, whereas D and trimming were derived from the DNA. The sample holds about 50,000 clones, around 85% seen once. CDR3 length: 13 amino acids. CDR1 SNHLY and CDR2 FYNNEI come from the germline V gene. V lost 5 bases and J lost 14; bases outside the gene matches: 11. This rearrangement joins TRBV2 to TRBJ2-1, with 8 bases fitting TRBD2. This receptor was identified in a man aged 60-69 years with acute or convalescent COVID-19. The sequenced material came from peripheral blood. Written as DNA, the CDR3 is TGTGCCAGCAGTTCGGGACTAGTGGGCCTCAAGTTCTTC. It encodes CASSSGLVGLKFF.